The sequence of this T cell receptor beta chain was determined in a study of blood T cell repertoires in COVID-19. At the level of the study: Donors in the United States, Italy and Spain gave samples during acute or convalescent COVID-19.

Sequencing used immunoSEQ multiplex PCR; TCRdb keeps in-frame clones, though not all of them. Among about 220,000 clones listed, 80% to 90% were seen once. Participants spanned ages about 18 to 90 years and resided in 24 US areas. The V gene lost 7 bases and the J gene lost 1 base, with 16 bases spanning the gap. The CDR3 contains 15 residues. Germline CDR1 is LNHDA and CDR2 is SQIVND (reference sequence). The clonotype was recovered from a woman between 45 and 60 years old with acute COVID-19. The chain combines TRBV19 with TRBJ1-1; tentatively, D is TRBD1 (6 bases). The sequenced sample consisted of PBMCs or T cells enriched from blood (not recorded which). CDR3 DNA: TGTGCCAGTACCCTAGGGGGAACCAGGAACACTGAAGCTTTCTTT. Its protein is CASTLGGTRNTEAFF.